One sample yielded the 31 T cell receptor beta chains listed below, sequenced in a study of T cell responses to AZD1222 COVID-19 vaccine. Method: immunoSEQ multiplex PCR; TCRdb's copy keeps in-frame clones and lacks some. The sample has around 150,000 clones, over 75% seen once. The sequenced sample was peripheral blood, obtained 28 days after the second dose of the MenACWY control vaccine. The source of these receptors is an adult who received the MenACWY meningococcal vaccine as a control.

This clone is a singleton in its sample. The chain uses TRBV19 and TRBJ1-1; D possibly corresponds to TRBD1 (6 bases). Looked up from germline, CDR1 is LNHDA and CDR2 is SQIVND (reference sequence). The V and J ends lost 3 bases and 5 bases respectively, with 22 bases between them. The CDR3 contains 17 residues. The CDR3 here is CASSITTYRERGTEAFF. The CDR3 region has the DNA TGTGCCAGTAGTATTACCACCTACAGGGAACGGGGGACTGAAGCTTTCTTT.

The CDR3 reads CASSQVSNRGREQFF. Here the CDR3 DNA reads TGCGCCAGCAGCCAAGTATCGAACAGGGGCCGTGAGCAGTTCTTC. The chain employs TRBV4-3 and TRBJ2-1, with 7 bases identical to TRBD1. Germline V gene data show CDR1 as LGHNA and CDR2 as YSLEER. J gave up 9 bases and V 1 base, and 9 bases lay outside the gene matches. The CDR3 is made up of 15 amino acids.

The chain combines TRBV28 with TRBJ2-1; 7 bases line up with TRBD2. Germline assignment: CDR1 MDHEN and CDR2 SYDVKM. The CDR3 consists of 18 residues. V lost 6 bases to trimming and J lost 0 bases; unmatched junction nucleotides: 14. In DNA, the CDR3 is TGTGCCAGCAGCTTCCCTCGAGCGGGGATGAGCTCCTACAATGAGCAGTTCTTC. It codes for CASSFPRAGMSSYNEQFF.

The rearrangement joins TRBV4-2 to TRBJ1-5; D remains unclear. Germline CDR1 reads LGHNA; CDR2 reads YNFKEQ. The CDR3 loop spans 15 amino acids. Trimming shortened V by 1 base and J by 6 bases, and 13 bases separated the two germline ends. The CDR3 protein is CASSQGEGSGQPQHF. In DNA form, the CDR3 reads TGTGCCAGCAGCCAAGGGGAAGGGTCGGGTCAGCCCCAGCATTTT.

The genes are TRBV9 and TRBJ1-4; possible D gene TRBD1, 5 bases. CDR1 is SGDLS and CDR2 is YYNGEE in the germline V gene. The CDR3 sequence is 12 residues long. Trimming removed 0 bases from V and 10 bases from J, with 7 bases in between. The CDR3 here is CASSVDGGKLFF. The CDR3 DNA reads TGTGCCAGCAGCGTAGACGGGGGAAAACTGTTTTTT.

The chain links TRBV29-1 to TRBJ1-4; unclear D gene. This CDR3 is built from 14 residues. V dropped 5 bases and J dropped 0 bases, with 10 bases sitting between them. Per the germline V gene, CDR1 is SQVTM and CDR2 is ANQGSEA. The CDR3 protein is CSVRDHTTNEKLFF. CDR3 nucleotides: TGCAGCGTTCGTGATCATACAACTAATGAAAAACTGTTTTTT.

V and J are TRBV28 and TRBJ1-5; D gene unclear. In germline, CDR1 is MDHEN, CDR2 SYDVKM. The CDR3 spans 13 residues. V lost 3 bases, J lost 6 bases, and 9 bases lay in between. As DNA, the CDR3 is TGTGCCAGCAGTTTGCGTTCCGGTCAGCCCCAGCATTTT. Its translation: CASSLRSGQPQHF. The full variable domain, its missing parts supplied by reference TRBV28 and TRBJ1-5, is DVKVTQSSRYLVKRTGEKVFLECVQDMDHENMFWYRQDPGLGLRLIYFSYDVKMKEKGDIPEGYSVSREKKERFSLILESASTNQTSMYLCASSLRSGQPQHFGDGTRLSIL.

The chain is built from TRBV6-5 and TRBJ1-1; no clear D. In germline, CDR1 is MNHEY, CDR2 SVGAGI. This CDR3 contains 12 residues. The ends were cut back, 5 bases at V and 5 bases at J, with 9 bases in the middle. DNA for the CDR3: TGTGCCAGCAGTCCAACAGCTACTGAAGCTTTCTTT. It encodes CASSPTATEAFF.

This chain joins TRBV5-1 and TRBJ2-7, with 10 bases identical to TRBD1. Germline V gene lookup returns CDR1 SGHRS and CDR2 YFSETQ. The CDR3 extends over 14 amino acids. J gave up 1 base and V 7 bases, and 5 bases lay outside the gene matches. The CDR3 spells CASARTGGSYEQYF. The CDR3 DNA sequence: TGCGCCAGCGCCAGGACAGGGGGGTCCTACGAGCAGTACTTC. Together with reference TRBV5-1 and TRBJ2-7, the CDR3 gives the full variable domain: KAGVTQTPRYLIKTRGQQVTLSCSPISGHRSVSWYQQTPGQGLQFLFEYFSETQRNKGNFPGRFSGRQFSNSRSEMNVSTLELGDSALYLCASARTGGSYEQYFGPGTRLTVT.

The rearrangement links TRBV11-3 to TRBJ1-1, with 11 bases fitting TRBD1. With 2 bases clipped from V and 7 bases from J, the junction kept 6 bases outside the gene matches. In germline, CDR1 is SGHNT, CDR2 YENEEA. The CDR3 totals 15 residues. CDR3 bases: TGTGCCAGCAGCTTAAATGGACAGGGGGCGATTGAAGCTTTCTTT. Protein product: CASSLNGQGAIEAFF.

The genes are TRBV7-2 and TRBJ2-2; possibly TRBD2 for D (6 bases). Trimming shortened V by 5 bases and J by 9 bases, and 13 bases separated the two germline ends. The CDR3 is made up of 13 amino acids. Germline V gene data show CDR1 as SGHTA and CDR2 as FQGNSA. CDR3 loop: CASSAGYQRELFF. In DNA, the CDR3 is TGTGCCAGCAGCGCGGGATATCAGAGGGAGCTGTTTTTT.

Concerning this clone: The sample has other DNA sequences that encode this CDR3 too. The V call is TRBV27, the J call TRBJ2-7; D is perhaps TRBD2 (5 bases). Trimming left V 5 bases short and J 1 base short, with 12 bases between. The V gene's germline CDR1 is MNHEY and CDR2 SMNVEV (reference sequence). CDR3 length: 14 amino acids. CDR3 coding DNA: TGTGCCAGCAGTAGGGAGAGCAGGTCCTACGAGCAGTACTTC. As protein: CASSRESRSYEQYF.

The chain combines TRBV11-2 with TRBJ2-1; D is possibly TRBD2 (6 bases). This CDR3 has 14 residues. Deletions cut 3 bases from V and 2 bases from J, with 8 bases between. Germline CDR1 SGHAT, CDR2 FQNNGV. This CDR3 is CASSFAGTYNEQFF. DNA for the CDR3: TGTGCCAGCAGCTTTGCGGGAACCTACAATGAGCAGTTCTTC.

Points on this clone: One junction end disagrees with the germline gene, perhaps due to a read error. The genes are TRBV2 and TRBJ2-1; no clear D. Germline CDR1 and CDR2: SNHLY and FYNNEI. The CDR3 is made up of 10 amino acids. CDR3 nucleotide sequence: TGTGCCAGCAGAAGGACCAACCCGATCTTC. Translation: CASRRTNPIF.

The chain employs TRBV9 and TRBJ2-2; 11 positions agree with TRBD2. The V segment lost 4 bases and the J segment 3 bases; nucleotides outside the gene matches: 5. CDR3 length: 16 residues. Germline CDR1 is SGDLS and CDR2 is YYNGEE. CDR3 loop: CASSLGTSGYTGELFF. The CDR3 nucleotides are TGTGCCAGCAGCCTGGGGACTAGCGGTTACACCGGGGAGCTGTTTTTT.

This clone was observed a few times. This chain uses TRBV10-3 with TRBJ2-7; 8 bases line up with TRBD2. J gave up 2 bases and V 3 bases, and 6 bases lay outside the gene matches. The CDR3 extends over 15 amino acids. Germline V gene sequence: CDR1 ENHRY, CDR2 SYGVKD. The CDR3 protein is CAISDQGAGAYEQYF. As DNA, the CDR3 is TGTGCCATCAGTGATCAAGGAGCGGGAGCCTACGAGCAGTACTTC.

Written as DNA, the CDR3 is TGTGCCAGCAGCCCCGGAGGTTCTGGGGCCCTCCACTTT. Translated, it gives CASSPGGSGALHF. The chain is built from TRBV2 and TRBJ1-6; D not resolved. V shed 6 bases and J shed 14 bases, with 17 bases lying between them. Germline loops: CDR1 SNHLY, CDR2 FYNNEI. This CDR3 comprises 13 residues.

This rearrangement joins TRBV5-4 to TRBJ2-3; D gene uncertain. Per the germline V gene, CDR1 is SGHNT and CDR2 is YYREEE (reference sequence). The CDR3 spans 12 residues. V was clipped by 4 bases and J by 3 bases, with 6 bases between them. Here the CDR3 reads CASSAGTDTQYF. The CDR3 nucleotides are TGTGCCAGCAGCGCCGGGACAGATACGCAGTATTTT.

The chain is built from TRBV5-6 and TRBJ1-2; 11 nucleotides align to TRBD1. V was clipped by 0 bases and J by 9 bases; unmatched bases: 7. There are 15 residues in the CDR3. The germline gives CDR1 SGHDT, CDR2 YYEEEE. The CDR3 nucleotides read TGTGCCAGCAGCTTGGCTCTGGACAGGGGGCCTCGCTACACCTTC. This encodes CASSLALDRGPRYTF. Variable domain in full (rest from reference TRBV5-6 and TRBJ1-2): DAGVTQSPTHLIKTRGQQVTLRCSPKSGHDTVSWYQQALGQGPQFIFQYYEEEERQRGNFPDRFSGHQFPNYSSELNVNALLLGDSALYLCASSLALDRGPRYTFGSGTRLTVV.

V gene TRBV6-2 or TRBV6-3 combines with J gene TRBJ2-7, with 13 bases identical to TRBD2. CDR3 size: 15 residues. Losses at the gene ends were 5 bases for V and 5 bases for J; bases not matched to a gene: 6. The V gene's germline CDR1 is MNHEY and CDR2 SVGEGT. For the CDR3, the DNA is TGTGCCAGCAGTCGGACTAGCGGGGGTAGGAACGAGCAGTACTTC. This codes for CASSRTSGGRNEQYF.

The chain has TRBV6-5 and TRBJ2-7, with a tentative D call TRBD1 (5 bases). Germline CDR1 reads MNHEY; CDR2 reads SVGAGI. Trimming cost V 6 bases and J 3 bases, with 18 bases left between them. There are 15 residues in the CDR3. CDR3 amino acids: CASSPRQSLVYEQYV. CDR3 sequence (DNA): TGTGCCAGCAGCCCCCGACAGAGCCTAGTCTACGAGCAGTACGTC.

This rearrangement joins TRBV29-1 to TRBJ2-3; the D gene is possibly TRBD2 (6 bases). The germline gives CDR1 SQVTM, CDR2 ANQGSEA. The CDR3 covers 13 residues. The V end lost 3 bases, the J end lost 4 bases, and 11 bases lay between the germline ends. In DNA form, the CDR3 reads TGCAGCGTTGACCTGGGACTCCCAGATACGCAGTATTTT. Its translation is CSVDLGLPDTQYF.

This chain links TRBV6-6 with TRBJ1-1; D not certain. The CDR3 contains 14 residues. Germline CDR1 and CDR2: MNHNY and SVGAGI (reference sequence). V was pared by 4 bases and J by 1 base, with 10 bases between. The CDR3 reads CASSSAGGNTEAFF. The CDR3 bases are TGTGCCAGCAGTTCGGCGGGTGGGAACACTGAAGCTTTCTTT.

The V and J genes are TRBV5-4 and TRBJ1-5; 7 positions match TRBD1. CDR1 is SGHNT and CDR2 is YYREEE in the germline V gene (reference sequence). This CDR3 has 15 residues. V was clipped by 2 bases and J by 6 bases; unmatched bases: 8. CDR3 sequence: CASSFDRQGPQPQHF. Here the CDR3 DNA reads TGTGCCAGCAGCTTTGATAGACAGGGTCCTCAGCCCCAGCATTTT.

The chain uses TRBV11-2 and TRBJ2-7; D unresolved. V was trimmed by 5 bases and J by 0 bases, leaving 5 bases between them. Germline-derived CDR1 and CDR2 are SGHAT and FQNNGV. CDR3 length equals 12 residues. The CDR3 here is CASSLSSYEQYV. The CDR3 DNA reads TGTGCCAGCAGCCTGAGCTCCTACGAGCAGTACGTC.

This clone was seen only a few times. The chain recombines TRBV27 with TRBJ2-7; 7 bases are a match to TRBD1. In germline, CDR1 is MNHEY, CDR2 SMNVEV (reference sequence). Trimming took 6 bases from V and 3 from J; bases not matched to a gene: 5. This CDR3 has 13 amino acids. Here the CDR3 DNA reads TGTGCCAGCAGAACTCACAGGGGCTACGAGCAGTACTTC. This translates into CASRTHRGYEQYF.

This clone turned up a few times. This chain connects TRBV5-4 to TRBJ1-1; 7 bases line up with TRBD1. Germline V gene sequence: CDR1 SGHNT, CDR2 YYREEE (reference sequence). Trimming removed 6 bases from V and 1 base from J; junction bases left unmatched: 12. The CDR3 is made up of 16 amino acids. CDR3 residues: CASTIPKGAANTEAFF. The CDR3 DNA sequence: TGTGCCAGCACCATTCCCAAGGGGGCGGCGAACACTGAAGCTTTCTTT.

The chain joins TRBV7-2 to TRBJ1-1, with D uncertain. CDR3 length equals 13 residues. Germline V gene data show CDR1 as SGHTA and CDR2 as FQGNSA. Trimming took off 1 base at V and 4 bases at J, with 7 bases between the two ends. DNA for the CDR3: TGTGCCAGCAGCTTAGATTCGGGCACTGAAGCTTTCTTT. Protein sequence: CASSLDSGTEAFF.

This chain connects TRBV5-1 to TRBJ1-3; D might be TRBD1 (5 bases). V was cut by 0 bases and J by 3 bases, with 7 bases left in between. Germline lookup yields CDR1 SGHRS and CDR2 YFSETQ. CDR3 length: 14 residues. The CDR3 sequence is CASSLGGNGNTIYF. In nucleotides, the CDR3 is TGCGCCAGCAGCTTGGGGGGGAATGGAAACACCATATATTTT.

This chain uses TRBV5-1 with TRBJ1-1; D perhaps matches TRBD1 (6 bases). Germline CDR1 and CDR2: SGHRS and YFSETQ. The V end lost 5 bases, the J end lost 0 bases, and 11 bases lay between the germline ends. CDR3 length equals 14 residues. DNA of the CDR3: TGCGCCAGCAGACAGGGCCCAATGAACACTGAAGCTTTCTTT. Protein sequence: CASRQGPMNTEAFF. Based on the CDR3 plus reference TRBV5-1 and TRBJ1-1, the full variable domain is KAGVTQTPRYLIKTRGQQVTLSCSPISGHRSVSWYQQTPGQGLQFLFEYFSETQRNKGNFPGRFSGRQFSNSRSEMNVSTLELGDSALYLCASRQGPMNTEAFFGQGTRLTVV.

The chain uses TRBV10-3 and TRBJ2-1; 11 bases fit TRBD2. CDR1 is ENHRY and CDR2 is SYGVKD in the germline V gene. This CDR3 contains 15 residues. The V gene end was trimmed by 7 bases and the J gene end by 6 bases; junction bases not matched to a gene: 8. CDR3: CAITKTSGVGNEQFF. The DNA for the CDR3 is TGTGCCATCACTAAGACTAGCGGGGTTGGCAATGAGCAGTTCTTC.